This TCR beta chain came from a study of CD8+ T cells in alopecia areata. Whole-study context: Tofacitinib treatment spanned 6 to 18 months, with 6 months off drug afterward.

RNA was isolated and reverse transcribed to cDNA, the sequencing template. Clones were sequenced by immunoSEQ multiplex PCR, and TCRdb holds only the in-frame ones, with some missing. The sample gives 150,000 or so clones, just over 65% of which show up once; over 9.5% is in the top ten. A FACSAria was used to sort CD4+ and CD8+ T cells. These cells came from PBMCs. CDR3 length: 14 amino acids. V gave up 6 bases and J gave up 1 base; unmatched junction bases: 2. The V gene's germline CDR1 is SNHLY and CDR2 FYNNEI. The rearrangement links TRBV2 to TRBJ2-3, with TRBD1 identical over 9 bases. The specimen was CD8+ T cells sorted from blood, collected at week 0. The TCR was taken from a human donor with alopecia areata. The CDR3 loop reads CASRWTGGTDTQYF. The CDR3 nucleotides read TGTGCCAGCAGGTGGACAGGGGGCACAGATACGCAGTATTTT. The full variable domain, its missing parts supplied by reference TRBV2 and TRBJ2-3, is EPEVTQTPSHQVTQMGQEVILRCVPISNHLYFYWYRQILGQKVEFLVSFYNNEISEKSEIFDDQFSVERPDGSNFTLKIRSTKLEDSAMYFCASRWTGGTDTQYFGPGTRLTVL.